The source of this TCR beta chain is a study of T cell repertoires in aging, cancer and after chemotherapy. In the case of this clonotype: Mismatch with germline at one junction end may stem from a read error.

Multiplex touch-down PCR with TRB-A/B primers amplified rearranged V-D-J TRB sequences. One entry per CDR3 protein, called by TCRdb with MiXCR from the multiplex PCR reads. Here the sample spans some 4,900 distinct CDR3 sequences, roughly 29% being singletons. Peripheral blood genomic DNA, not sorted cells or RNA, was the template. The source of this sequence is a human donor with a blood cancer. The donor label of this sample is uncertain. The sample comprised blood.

This chain's CDR3 is CASSGLEGLRNEPQHF. The CDR3 DNA reads TGTGCCAGCAGTGGCTTGGAGGGGCTCCGCAATGAGCCCCAGCATTTT. The rearrangement links TRBV12-3 or TRBV12-4 to TRBJ1-5, with D perhaps TRBD1 (5 bases). This CDR3 has 16 amino acids.